This section outlines one T cell receptor beta chain sequence together with its context. Authors' data handling: Estimates of nucleated cell counts were drawn from the amplification of reference gene primers. This table comes from immunoSEQ multiplex PCR, and its TCRdb copy is limited to in-frame clones, with some not included. V and J calls and clone size come straight from that table; D and trimming were deduced from the DNA. The repertoire includes about 300,000 clones, more than 75% of them detected once, and 1.5% to 2% sits in the top ten. Trimming took off 4 bases at V and 0 bases at J, with 13 bases between the two ends. The V gene's germline CDR1 is SGHAT and CDR2 FQNNGV. This CDR3 contains 16 residues. This specimen belongs to a study of blood T cell repertoires in COVID-19. Study-level information: The origin of the acute and convalescent COVID-19 samples was the United States, Italy and Spain. In each case, the material was cDNA or gDNA derived from T cells, B-cell-depleted T cells, or PBMCs.

This TCR derives from a woman aged 50 to 60 with acute or convalescent COVID-19. The chain combines TRBV11-2 with TRBJ2-1; D gene ambiguous. Source material: peripheral blood. The CDR3 reads CASSSVSRSSYNEQFF. The CDR3 DNA is TGTGCCAGCAGCTCCGTGTCGCGGAGCTCCTACAATGAGCAGTTCTTC. The variable domain in full, completed from reference TRBV11-2 and TRBJ2-1, reads EAGVAQSPRYKIIEKRQSVAFWCNPISGHATLYWYQQILGQGPKLLIQFQNNGVVDDSQLPKDRFSAERLKGVDSTLKIQPAKLEDSAVYLCASSSVSRSSYNEQFFGPGTRLTVL.